The entry that follows covers one TCR beta chain sequence. Its antigen remains unidentified. The sample belongs to a study of CD8+CD57+ T cells in acquired aplastic anemia. Overall study: Sorted CD4+ and CD8+ cells yielded about 3 ug of DNA on average.

In germline, CDR1 is SGHRS, CDR2 YFSETQ. This CDR3 has 16 residues. The V segment lost 0 bases and the J segment 8 bases; nucleotides outside the gene matches: 9. Regarding the study as a whole: The number of CD8+ CDR3 sequences shared by patients and controls was twenty-nine.

Genomic DNA, the template, was used for profiling of the TCR beta VDJ and CDR3. TCRdb called the reads again in MiXCR, with one record for every CDR3 protein. The sample shows around 180,000 distinct CDR3 sequences, 55% to 80% of them seen only once. The rearrangement uses TRBV5-1 and TRBJ2-2; 8 positions match TRBD2. The source is a human donor in good health. The sequencing sample was made of sorted CD4+, CD8+, or CD8+CD57+ T cells (not recorded which) from PBMCs. The CDR3 here is CASSLAGTSPIGELFF. CDR3 sequence (DNA): TGCGCCAGCAGCTTGGCTGGGACTAGTCCCATTGGGGAGCTGTTTTTT.